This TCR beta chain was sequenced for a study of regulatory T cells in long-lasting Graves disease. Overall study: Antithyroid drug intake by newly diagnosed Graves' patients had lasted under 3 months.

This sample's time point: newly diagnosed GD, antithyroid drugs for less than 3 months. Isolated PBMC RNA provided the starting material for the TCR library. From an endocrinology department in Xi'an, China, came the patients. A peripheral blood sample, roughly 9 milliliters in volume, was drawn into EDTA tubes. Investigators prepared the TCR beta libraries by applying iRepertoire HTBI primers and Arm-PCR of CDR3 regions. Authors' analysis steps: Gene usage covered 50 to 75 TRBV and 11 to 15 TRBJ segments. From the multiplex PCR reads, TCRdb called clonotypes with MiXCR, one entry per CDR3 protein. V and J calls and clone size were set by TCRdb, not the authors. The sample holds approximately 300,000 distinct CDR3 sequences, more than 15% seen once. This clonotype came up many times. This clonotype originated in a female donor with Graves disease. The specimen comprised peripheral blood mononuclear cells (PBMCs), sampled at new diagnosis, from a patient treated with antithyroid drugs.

CDR3 amino acids: CASIVSATATNEKLFF. The CDR3 nucleotides are TGTGCCAGTATCGTTAGTGCGACAGCGACTAATGAAAAACTGTTTTTT. The chain links TRBV19 to TRBJ1-4, with D perhaps TRBD1 (5 bases). The ends were cut back, 7 bases at V and 2 bases at J, with 17 bases in the middle. Germline V gene sequence: CDR1 LNHDA, CDR2 SQIVND (reference sequence). The CDR3 runs 16 residues.